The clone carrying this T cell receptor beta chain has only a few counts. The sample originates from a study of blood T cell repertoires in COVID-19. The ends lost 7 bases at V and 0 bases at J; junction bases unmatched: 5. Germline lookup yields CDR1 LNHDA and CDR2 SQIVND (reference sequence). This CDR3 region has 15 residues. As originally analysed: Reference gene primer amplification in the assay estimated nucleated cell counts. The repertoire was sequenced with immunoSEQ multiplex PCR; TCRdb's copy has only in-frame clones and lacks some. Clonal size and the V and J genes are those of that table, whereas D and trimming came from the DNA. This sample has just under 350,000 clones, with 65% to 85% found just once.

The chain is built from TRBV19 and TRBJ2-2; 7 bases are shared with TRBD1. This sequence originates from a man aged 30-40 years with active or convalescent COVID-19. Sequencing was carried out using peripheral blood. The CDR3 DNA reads TGTGCCAGTAATCGGGACAGAGCGAACACCGGGGAGCTGTTTTTT. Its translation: CASNRDRANTGELFF.